Reported below is one T cell receptor beta chain. This clone has only one observation. There is no known antigen for this receptor. Base qualities are not at hand, and no much larger clone is one base apart. The CDR3 regions of human TCRbeta chains were subjected to immunosequencing. Per the original workflow: Repertoire TCRs were matched against a reference library of SARS-CoV-2-specific TCRs generated with the MIRA antigen-specificity platform. Breadth meant the fraction of unique TCRs that were SARS-CoV-2-associated, whereas depth meant the fraction of total T cells that were SARS-CoV-2-associated. Using the MIRA data, every spike-specific TCR was mapped to the spike region that the TCR reacted to and assigned to either a CD4 or a CD8 class. Log10-transformed breadth and depth values were compared by one-way ANOVA with Sidak's multiple comparisons tests. TCRdb retrieved this table from immuneACCESS and kept in-frame rearrangements only. Not all clones are present; in checked studies, unresolved V genes account for under half, and no reason is known for the remainder. The DNA gave D and trimming, while V, J and clone size come from that table. For this sample the table gives around 160,000 clones, of which 94% were detected only once. Under 6% of the sample goes to the ten largest clones.

From a lookup of the germline V gene, CDR1 and CDR2 are SGDLS and YYNGEE. At the junction V is shortened by 0 bases and J by 5 bases, with 10 bases in between. The CDR3 contains 14 residues, cysteine and phenylalanine counted. The DNA shown is the 42-base CDR3, in frame from base 1. This entry belongs to a study of T cell responses to AZD1222 COVID-19 vaccine (dated by TCRdb to 2020 to 2023). General notes on the study: A total of about 250 trial participants underwent TCR sequencing, of whom 200 to 220 had received two doses of AZD1222 and approximately 25 had received two doses of the MenACWY control vaccine. Trial participants were enrolled into age subgroups of 18-55, 56-69 and 70-plus years, which contained 148, 28 and 57 TCR-sequenced participants, respectively.

Study-level results and caveats: The vaccine-associated CD4 TCRs covered the entire spike protein, and the dominant responses fell in regions 160-218 and 743-854. In the small 56-69-year group, the increase in depth fell short of significance, most likely because of low power. After two AZD1222 doses, both the breadth and the depth of spike-specific TCRs were significantly higher than at day 0 and than in MenACWY recipients. Because no day 14 peak-response samples were available, repertoires were characterized only after the peak T cell response. Conclusions about previously exposed vaccinees were limited because only six AZD1222 recipients were SARS-CoV-2 seropositive at baseline. Epitopes outside the regions mutated in the B.1.351 and B.1.1.7 variants were reportedly recognized by nearly half of the unique spike-specific TCRs. Participants were mostly white British and included more females than males, and it was suggested by the authors that clonal diversity may have been underestimated.

The time point tag for this specimen amounts to: about 28 days (+/-7) after the second vaccine dose. AZD1222 recipients given second doses at about 4 weeks or at about 12 weeks were pooled, since spike-specific TCR depth and breadth were not found to differ between the two schedules. The vaccinee samples were drawn from two UK trials, COV001 and COV002, one of which was a single-blind randomized controlled phase 2/3 trial testing AZD1222 (ChAdOx1 nCoV-19) in healthy adults. For TCRbeta chain sequencing, PBMC samples from trial participants were taken at day 0 and at day 28 after the second dose. The material sequenced was peripheral blood, taken 28 days after the second AZD1222 dose. The chain couples TRBV9 to TRBJ2-3; the D segment is perhaps TRBD1 or TRBD2, each sharing 5 matched bases. The clonotype comes from an adult who received the AZD1222 COVID-19 vaccine. The bases are TGTGCCAGCAGCGTAGGCCCGAGGGGAGATACGCAGTATTTT. Its coded protein is CASSVGPRGDTQYF.